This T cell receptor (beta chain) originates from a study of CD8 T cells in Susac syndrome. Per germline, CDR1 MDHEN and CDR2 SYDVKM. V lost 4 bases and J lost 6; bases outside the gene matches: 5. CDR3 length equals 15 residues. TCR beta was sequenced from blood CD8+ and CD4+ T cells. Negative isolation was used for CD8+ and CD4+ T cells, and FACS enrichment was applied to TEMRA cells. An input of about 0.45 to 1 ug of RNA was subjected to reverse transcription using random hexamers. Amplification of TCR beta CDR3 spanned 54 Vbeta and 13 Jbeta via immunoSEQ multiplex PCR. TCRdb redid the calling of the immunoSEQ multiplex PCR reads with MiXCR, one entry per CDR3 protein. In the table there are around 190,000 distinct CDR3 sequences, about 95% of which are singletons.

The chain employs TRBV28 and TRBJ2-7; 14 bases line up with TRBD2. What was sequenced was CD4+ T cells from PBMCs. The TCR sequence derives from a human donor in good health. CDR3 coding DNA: TGTGCCAGCAGTTCTGGACTAGCGGGAGGAGGCGAGCAGTACTTC. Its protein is CASSSGLAGGGEQYF.